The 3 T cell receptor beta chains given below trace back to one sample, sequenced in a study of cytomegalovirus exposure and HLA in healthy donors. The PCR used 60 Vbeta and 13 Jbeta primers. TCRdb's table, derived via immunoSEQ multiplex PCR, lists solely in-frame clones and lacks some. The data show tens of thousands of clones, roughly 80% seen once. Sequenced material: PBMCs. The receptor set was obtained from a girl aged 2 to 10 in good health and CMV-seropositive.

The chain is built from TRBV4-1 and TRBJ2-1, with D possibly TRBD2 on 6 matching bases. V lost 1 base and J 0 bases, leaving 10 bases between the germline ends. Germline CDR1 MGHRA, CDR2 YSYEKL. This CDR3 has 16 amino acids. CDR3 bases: TGCGCCAGCAGCCAAGTTCGGGAGAGCTCCTACAATGAGCAGTTCTTC. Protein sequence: CASSQVRESSYNEQFF.

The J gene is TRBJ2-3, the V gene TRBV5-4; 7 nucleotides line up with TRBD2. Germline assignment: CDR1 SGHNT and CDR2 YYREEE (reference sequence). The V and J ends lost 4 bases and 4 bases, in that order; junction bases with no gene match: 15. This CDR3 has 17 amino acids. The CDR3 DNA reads TGTGCCAGCAGCCCACGGACTAGAGGAGGGGTCGCAGATACGCAGTATTTT. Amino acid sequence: CASSPRTRGGVADTQYF. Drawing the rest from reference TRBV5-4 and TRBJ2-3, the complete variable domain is ETGVTQSPTHLIKTRGQQVTLRCSSQSGHNTVSWYQQALGQGPQFIFQYYREEENGRGNFPPRFSGLQFPNYSSELNVNALELDDSALYLCASSPRTRGGVADTQYFGPGTRLTVL.

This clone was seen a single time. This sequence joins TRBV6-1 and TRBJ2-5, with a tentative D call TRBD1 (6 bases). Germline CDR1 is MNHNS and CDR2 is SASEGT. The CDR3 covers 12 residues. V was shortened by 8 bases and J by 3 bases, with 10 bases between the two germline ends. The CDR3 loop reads CASFTGKETQYF. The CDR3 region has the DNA TGTGCCAGCTTTACAGGGAAAGAGACCCAGTACTTC.